This TCR beta chain came from a study of shared clonotypes between healthy human individuals. Study results and caveats: Sampling involved blood alone; tissue repertoires likely differ. A reduction in generation probabilities was seen for non-shared clonotypes relative to those shared by all four donors.

Germline V gene data show CDR1 as SGDLS and CDR2 as YYNGEE. The CDR3 is 14 amino acids. Trimming shortened V by 0 bases and J by 3 bases, and 10 bases separated the two germline ends. This clone has a single count. As yet, its antigen is unknown. All donors were healthy HIV-negative adults lacking recent acute infections or vaccinations. Using immunoSEQ multiplex PCR, the repertoire was profiled, and TCRdb retains in-frame clones only, with some absent. The sample holds 2,500,000 or so clones, approximately 93% seen once. The sequence was obtained from a young man in good health. Some clones in this sample may be carry-over from other donors' samples. The J gene is TRBJ2-7, the V gene TRBV9; D remains ambiguous. The specimen was naive CD4+ T cells from PBMCs. Described subset: CD45RA+ positively selected. This CDR3 is CASSVGSSFYEQYF. DNA for the CDR3: TGTGCCAGCAGCGTAGGTTCTAGTTTCTACGAGCAGTACTTC.